This T cell receptor (beta chain) was identified in a study of blood T cell repertoires in COVID-19. The CDR3 has 17 residues. Looked up from germline, CDR1 is MRHNA and CDR2 is SNTAGT. The junction had 13 bases not matched to a gene; V was cut back by 6 bases and J by 0 bases. Libraries were prepared by immunoSEQ multiplex PCR; TCRdb keeps only in-frame clonotypes and omits some of them. The sample has 180,000 or so clones, approximately 80% seen once. In this sample, this clone turned up a few times. J is TRBJ1-2 and V is TRBV6-4; TRBD1 matches at 7 bases. Sequencing was carried out using PBMCs or T cells enriched from blood (not recorded which). This sequence was found in a man between 45 and 60 years old who had recovered from COVID-19. The CDR3 region is CASSESDRQGANYGYTF. CDR3 nucleotide sequence: TGTGCCAGCAGCGAAAGCGATAGACAGGGAGCTAACTATGGCTACACCTTC.